Each of the 12 T cell receptor beta chains below was sequenced from the same sample in a study of cytomegalovirus exposure and HLA in healthy donors. Sequenced by immunoSEQ multiplex PCR; TCRdb stores in-frame clones only, minus some. The table includes approximately 140,000 clones, 80% to 90% detected once. The source material was PBMCs. These receptors were collected from a man between 18 and 29 years old in good health and CMV-seronegative.

The chain employs TRBV30 and TRBJ2-3; no definite D call. V gave up 3 bases and J gave up 0 bases, with 10 bases separating them. The CDR3 consists of 14 residues. From germline, CDR1 is GTSNPN and CDR2 SVGIG (reference sequence). The CDR3 is CAWRSKTSTDTQYF. Here the CDR3 DNA reads TGTGCCTGGAGGAGTAAGACTAGCACAGATACGCAGTATTTT.

The chain has TRBV30 and TRBJ1-6; D remains ambiguous. Germline V gene sequence: CDR1 GTSNPN, CDR2 SVGIG (reference sequence). This CDR3 comprises 12 residues. The V gene lost 3 bases and the J gene lost 10 bases, with 10 bases spanning the gap. In nucleotides, the CDR3 is TGTGCCTGGAGCCCCGGGTCGTCACCCCTCCACTTT. It specifies CAWSPGSSPLHF.

The chain combines TRBV7-9 with TRBJ2-7; 7 positions match TRBD2. V gave up 8 bases and J gave up 0 bases; unmatched junction bases: 4. In germline, CDR1 is SEHNR, CDR2 FQNEAQ (reference sequence). The CDR3 is 13 residues long. The CDR3 loop is CASGASGSYEQYF. In DNA, the CDR3 is TGTGCCAGCGGGGCTAGCGGCTCCTACGAGCAGTACTTC. The full variable domain, completed using reference TRBV7-9 and TRBJ2-7, is DTGVSQNPRHKITKRGQNVTFRCDPISEHNRLYWYRQTLGQGPEFLTYFQNEAQLEKSRLLSDRFSAERPKGSFSTLEIQRTEQGDSAMYLCASGASGSYEQYFGPGTRLTVT.

V gene TRBV18 combines with J gene TRBJ2-2; TRBD1 might be the D (6 bases). The length of the CDR3 is 16 residues. V lost 3 bases, J lost 5 bases, and 16 bases lay in between. Germline V CDR1 and CDR2: KGHSH, LQKENI. CDR3 in amino acids: CASSPGTGSMTGELFF. Written as DNA, the CDR3 is TGTGCCAGCTCACCGGGAACAGGGAGTATGACCGGGGAGCTGTTTTTT.

The CDR3 is CATSRDGAQGPGELFF. The CDR3 bases are TGTGCCACCAGCAGAGATGGGGCCCAGGGCCCCGGGGAGCTGTTTTTT. The chain is built from TRBV15 and TRBJ2-2; tentatively, D is TRBD1 (5 bases). Trimming took off 0 bases at V and 6 bases at J, with 14 bases between the two ends. Germline V lookup: CDR1 LNHNV, CDR2 YYDKDF (reference sequence). The CDR3 is 16 residues long. The full variable domain, rest sourced from reference TRBV15 and TRBJ2-2, is DAMVIQNPRYQVTQFGKPVTLSCSQTLNHNVMYWYQQKSSQAPKLLFHYYDKDFNNEADTPDNFQSRRPNTSFCFLDIRSPGLGDTAMYLCATSRDGAQGPGELFFGEGSRLTVL.

The V gene is TRBV7-9, the J gene TRBJ1-4, with D perhaps TRBD1 (5 bases). The CDR3 runs 16 residues. Germline CDR1 SEHNR, CDR2 FQNEAQ (reference sequence). Trimming left V 4 bases short and J 6 bases short, with 18 bases between. The CDR3 nucleotides read TGTGCCAGCAGCTGGGTGGGGCCCAGGGATGATGAAAAACTGTTTTTT. It codes for CASSWVGPRDDEKLFF.

The chain links TRBV4-3 to TRBJ2-1, with 7 bases aligning to TRBD1. The CDR3 runs 14 residues. The trim removed 0 bases at V and 8 bases at J, leaving 4 bases unmatched. CDR1 is LGHNA, CDR2 YSLEER, per germline. Here the CDR3 reads CASSQDLQGHEQFF. DNA for the CDR3: TGCGCCAGCAGCCAAGACTTACAGGGGCATGAGCAGTTCTTC.

This clone was counted once. This chain links TRBV7-2 with TRBJ1-1; TRBD1 is a possible D gene (5 bases). V lost 5 bases to trimming and J lost 4 bases, with 14 bases between them. The CDR3 length is 14 residues. Germline CDR1 SGHTA, CDR2 FQGNSA. CDR3: CASSGVLRGTEAFF. The DNA for the CDR3 is TGTGCCAGCAGCGGGGTCCTTAGGGGCACTGAAGCTTTCTTT.

This clone was seen a few times. This rearrangement joins TRBV11-2 to TRBJ2-7; D is ambiguous. Trimming pared 1 base from V and 3 bases from J, leaving 10 bases between. CDR3 length: 14 residues. Germline V lookup: CDR1 SGHAT, CDR2 FQNNGV. CDR3 nucleotides: TGTGCCAGCAGCTTAGGTTCTACTGTCTACGAGCAGTACTTC. It translates to CASSLGSTVYEQYF.

The chain employs TRBV10-3 and TRBJ1-1; D possibly corresponds to TRBD1 (6 bases). Germline V CDR1 and CDR2: ENHRY, SYGVKD. The length of the CDR3 is 14 residues. V shed 5 bases and J shed 1 base, with 11 bases lying between them. For the CDR3, the DNA is TGTGCCATCAGTAGGACAGAGAGGAACACTGAAGCTTTCTTT. This encodes CAISRTERNTEAFF.

This rearrangement joins TRBV5-1 to TRBJ1-1; 9 bases are a match to TRBD1. V dropped 5 bases and J dropped 4; count of bases not matched to a gene: 6. Germline assignment: CDR1 SGHRS and CDR2 YFSETQ. This CDR3 has 14 amino acids. Written as DNA, the CDR3 is TGCGCCAGCAGTCCGAAGACAGGGGGCACTGAAGCTTTCTTT. Translated: CASSPKTGGTEAFF.

This clone was counted a few times. The rearrangement joins TRBV6-4 to TRBJ2-1; maybe TRBD2 (6 bases). The CDR3 runs to 15 residues. V lost 3 bases and J lost 8, with 17 bases in between. Per the germline V gene, CDR1 is MRHNA and CDR2 is SNTAGT. CDR3 bases: TGTGCCAGCAGTGAAGGTGGGGGAGGATGGGATGAGCAGTTCTTC. Its protein product is CASSEGGGGWDEQFF.